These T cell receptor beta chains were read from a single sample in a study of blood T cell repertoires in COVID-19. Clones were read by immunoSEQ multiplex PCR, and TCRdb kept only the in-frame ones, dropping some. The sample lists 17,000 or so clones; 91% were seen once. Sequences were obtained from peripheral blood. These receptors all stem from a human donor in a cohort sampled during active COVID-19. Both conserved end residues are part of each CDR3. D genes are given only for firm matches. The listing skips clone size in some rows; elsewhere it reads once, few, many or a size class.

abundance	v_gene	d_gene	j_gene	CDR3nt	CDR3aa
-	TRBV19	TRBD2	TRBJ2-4	TGTGCCAGCAAAACGTCCTATAGCGGGTTCAACATTCAGTACTTC	CASKTSYSGFNIQYF
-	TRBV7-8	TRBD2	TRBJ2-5	TGTGCCAGCAGCTTAGATGGGCGGGGGAGCCGAGAGACCCAGTACTTC	CASSLDGRGSRETQYF
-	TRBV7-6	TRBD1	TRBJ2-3	TGTGCCAGCAGCTTCGGGACAGGGATAATGGGCACAGATACGCAGTATTTT	CASSFGTGIMGTDTQYF
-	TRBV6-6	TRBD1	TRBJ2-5	TGTGCCAGCAGACCGACAGGGACGGAGACCCAGTACTTC	CASRPTGTETQYF
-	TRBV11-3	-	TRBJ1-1	TGTGCCAGCAGCTTCGGTGGAGCTTGGGCTGAAGCTTTCTTT	CASSFGGAWAEAFF
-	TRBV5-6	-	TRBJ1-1	TGTGCCAGCAGCCTTGGTGAGTCCACTGAAGCTTTCTTT	CASSLGESTEAFF
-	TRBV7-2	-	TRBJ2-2	TGTGCCAGCAGCTTAGACGGTCTGAACACCGGGGAGCTGTTTTTT	CASSLDGLNTGELFF
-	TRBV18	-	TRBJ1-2	TGTGCCAGCTCAACCCAGGACACCTCCAGGGGCTATGGCTACACCTTC	CASSTQDTSRGYGYTF
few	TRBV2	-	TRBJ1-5	TGTGCCAGCAGCCCAGGGGGCAATCAGCCCCAGCATTTT	CASSPGGNQPQHF
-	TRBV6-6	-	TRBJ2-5	TGTGCCAGCACTCAGGGGATGCTCAGTGTAGGAGAGACCCAGTACTTC	CASTQGMLSVGETQYF